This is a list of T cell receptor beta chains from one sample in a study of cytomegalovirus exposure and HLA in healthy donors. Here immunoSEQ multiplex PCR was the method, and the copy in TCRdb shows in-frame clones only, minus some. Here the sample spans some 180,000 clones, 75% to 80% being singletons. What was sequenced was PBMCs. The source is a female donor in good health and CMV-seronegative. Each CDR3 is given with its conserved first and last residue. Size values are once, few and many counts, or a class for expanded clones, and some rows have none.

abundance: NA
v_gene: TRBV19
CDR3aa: CASSIGVGRGYGTDTQYF

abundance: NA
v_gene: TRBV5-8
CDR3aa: CASSFQGTNEKLFF

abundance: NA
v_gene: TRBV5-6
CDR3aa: CASSPGQGGDYGYTF

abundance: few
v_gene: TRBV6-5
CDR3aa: CATRGGGTQYF

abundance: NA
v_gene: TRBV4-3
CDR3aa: CASSQVPRGVRNEQFF

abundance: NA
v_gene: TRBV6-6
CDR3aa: CASTLTSGSSYEQYF

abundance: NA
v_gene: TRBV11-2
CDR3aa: CASSLDQVVPEAFF

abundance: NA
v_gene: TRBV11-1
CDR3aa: CASSLVGGGGETQYF

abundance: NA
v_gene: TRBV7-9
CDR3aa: CASINIASTDTQYF

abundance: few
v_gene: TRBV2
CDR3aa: CASSDQGADTGELFF

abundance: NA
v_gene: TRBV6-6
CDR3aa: CASTRTVENYEQYF

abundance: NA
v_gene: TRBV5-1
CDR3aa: CASSRAGLNTEAFF

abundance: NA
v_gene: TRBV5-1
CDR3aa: CASSRTRDNPYEQYF

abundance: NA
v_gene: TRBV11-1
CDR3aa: CASSPWTGSLIPSF

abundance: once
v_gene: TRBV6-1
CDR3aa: CASSDEYF

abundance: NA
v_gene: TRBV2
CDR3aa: CASRVGQGIGYTF

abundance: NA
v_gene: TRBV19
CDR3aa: CASRLAGGYEQYF

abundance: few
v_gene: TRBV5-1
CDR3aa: CASSLGTAGEEQFF

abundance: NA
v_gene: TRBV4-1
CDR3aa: CASSLDPSGAYEQYF

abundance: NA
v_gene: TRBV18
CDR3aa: CASSPRGGQETQYF

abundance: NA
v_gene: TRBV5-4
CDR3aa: CASSSWTGTNRELFF

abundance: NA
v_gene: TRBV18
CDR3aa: CASSPWTGGNSPLHF

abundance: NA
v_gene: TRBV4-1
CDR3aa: CASSPGGQGNYGYTF

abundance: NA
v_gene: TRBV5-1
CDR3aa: CASRLALADTDTQYF